These 4 T cell receptor beta chains were sequenced from one sample in a study of blood T cell repertoires in COVID-19. Libraries were prepared by immunoSEQ multiplex PCR; TCRdb keeps only in-frame clonotypes and omits some of them. The data contain around 140,000 clones, 75% to 90% of them singletons. The sample consisted of peripheral blood. These receptors were collected from a man between 50 and 59 years old with active COVID-19.

The CDR3 reads CSVVERSGQPQHF. CDR3 DNA sequence: TGCAGCGTTGTTGAGCGATCGGGTCAGCCCCAGCATTTT. V gene TRBV29-1 combines with J gene TRBJ1-5; no firm D call. The CDR3 is 13 residues long. CDR1 is SQVTM, CDR2 ANQGSEA, per germline. Trimming stripped 4 bases from V and 6 bases from J, with 13 bases between.

The rearrangement uses TRBV6-4 and TRBJ2-3; weak D call: TRBD2 (5 bases). The CDR3 is 15 residues long. The germline V gene encodes CDR1 MRHNA and CDR2 SNTAGT. The V end lost 4 bases, the J end lost 2 bases, and 13 bases lay between the germline ends. In DNA, the CDR3 is TGTGCCAGCAGTGCCAGCGGTCGCGCCACAGATACGCAGTATTTT. Its translation is CASSASGRATDTQYF.

This chain joins TRBV27 and TRBJ1-1; 9 bases are shared with TRBD1. CDR1 is MNHEY and CDR2 is SMNVEV in the germline V gene (reference sequence). The ends lost 6 bases at V and 3 bases at J; junction bases unmatched: 11. The CDR3 has 16 amino acids. The CDR3 bases are TGTGCCAGCAGCCTGGACAGGGGCCTGGGATACACTGAAGCTTTCTTT. This gives the protein CASSLDRGLGYTEAFF.

This chain joins TRBV7-9 and TRBJ2-2; weak D call: TRBD2 (6 bases). This CDR3 is built from 16 residues. Germline values: CDR1 SEHNR, CDR2 FQNEAQ (reference sequence). Deletions cut 4 bases from V and 7 bases from J, with 19 bases between. CDR3 in amino acids: CASSWSGGQRGGELFF. CDR3 bases: TGTGCCAGCAGCTGGTCCGGGGGTCAACGGGGCGGGGAGCTGTTTTTT.